The source of this TCR beta chain is a study of blood T cell repertoires in COVID-19 (TCRdb year 2020). Turning to the overall study: Collaborator samples came from the United States, Italy and Spain and covered acute and convalescent phases of COVID-19. The material from the prospective study consisted of cDNA or gDNA derived from T cells, B-cell-depleted T cells, or PBMCs. The dataset comprised deeply sampled blood TCRbeta repertoires from subjects exposed to, actively infected with, or recovered from COVID-19. A freely available public database, intended as a resource for researchers studying the immune response to SARS-CoV-2, is where the repertoires were released. The samples were drawn from the first 160 participants of the ongoing ImmuneRACE study and from over 950 subjects provided by 6 global collaborators. A de-identified subject ID, COVID-19 status, age in years and sex were almost always included in the sample metadata. Where HLA class I and class II types were available, the types were taken from metadata supplied by the sample provider, not from assay-based typing.

One collaborating source in Seattle enrolled patients during active infection and followed them longitudinally through the course of disease. Whole blood was collected in K2EDTA tubes by collaborating institutions according to the institutions' own protocols. For TCRbeta analysis, collaborators shipped samples in one of three forms: frozen whole blood, isolated PBMCs, or DNA extracted from either of those sample types. TCRbeta CDR3 regions were amplified from genomic DNA by means of the immunoSEQ Assay, a bias-controlled multiplex PCR. Per the authors' processing: The number of nucleated cells in each sample was estimated by amplification of reference gene primers within the assay. Sequence reads were collapsed and filtered to measure the absolute abundance of every unique TCRbeta CDR3 rearrangement. Productive Simpson clonality was computed per sample as the square root of Simpson's diversity index over productive rearrangements. In TCRdb, the immuneACCESS table is reduced to in-frame sequences with V and J assigned. These tables do not hold every clone; where another copy was compared, an unresolved V gene accounts for under half, and the others remain unexplained. V and J calls and clone size are as listed in that table; D and trimming were resolved from the DNA. Recorded for this sample are about 210,000 clones; roughly 85% of them occurred a single time. The top ten clones comprise 5.1% of the sample.

Beyond this particular receptor, the publication reports: The quantity of clinical and demographic metadata differed by source and by participant and was supplied without curation.

Remarks on this clone: This clone's antigen is unknown. There are no base qualities to consult, and no much larger clone falls within one base.

Counted from cysteine to phenylalanine, this CDR3 has 13 amino acids. Only the CDR3 portion is preserved as DNA: 39 bases, with reading frame beginning at the first base. V sheds 2 bases and J sheds 5 bases, leaving 10 bases between their ends. CDR1 and CDR2, looked up from the germline V gene, are SGHDT and YYEEEE. Sequenced material: peripheral blood. The TCR comes from a man aged 50 to 60 with COVID-19, enrolled during active disease. This chain joins TRBV5-6 to TRBJ2-5, with an unclear D gene assignment. In nucleotide form, the sequence is TGTGCCAGCAGCTTCTACCAGAGGGAGACCCAGTACTTC. Its protein reads: CASSFYQRETQYF.